This T cell receptor (beta chain) was sequenced in a study of PD-1 blockade in mismatch repair-deficient tumors. Looking at the study overall: All were previously treated, progressing patients with 12 mismatch repair-deficient cancer types.

Germline V gene data show CDR1 as MGHDK and CDR2 as SYGVNS. The length of the CDR3 is 15 residues. The germline V and J ends were trimmed by 1 base and 6 bases, with 13 bases remaining between them. Clones were read by immunoSEQ multiplex PCR, and TCRdb kept only the in-frame ones, dropping some. The repertoire holds under 95,000 clones, with about four fifths as singletons. All patients were mismatch repair deficient, assessed by either PCR or immunohistochemistry. The material was peripheral blood, obtained 44 weeks after starting pembrolizumab. J is TRBJ2-1 and V is TRBV25-1, with D possibly matching TRBD2 (6 bases). The TCR sequence derives from an adult with mismatch repair-deficient cancer. The DNA for the CDR3 is TGTGCCAGCAGTGAATGGGGAGGTCAGTCCAATGAGCAGTTCTTC. Translating gives CASSEWGGQSNEQFF.